This entry lists 2 T cell receptor beta chains sequenced from one sample in a study of beta chain features in type 1 diabetes. General study points: Type 1 diabetes patients showed a moderate but significant shortening of TCRB CDR3s in all four CD4+ subsets.

Their antigens are not known. The isolated RNA, all of it, was reverse transcribed, so expressed TCRB transcripts were what got sequenced. Assay used: immunoSEQ multiplex PCR; TCRdb lists only in-frame clones, some missing. The sample shows about 160,000 clones, almost 8% of them seen only once. Input material: central memory CD4+ T cells from blood. These receptors were collected from a man in his late teens or twenties with type 1 diabetes.

This clone was seen only a few times. This chain connects TRBV7-9 to TRBJ1-2; D is ambiguous. Between the trimmed V and J ends, which lost 6 bases and 4 bases, there was a span of 18 bases. The length of the CDR3 is 15 residues. Per germline, CDR1 SEHNR and CDR2 FQNEAQ (reference sequence). The CDR3 DNA sequence: TGTGCCAGCAGTCTGCCCCAGGTTATCGTCTATGGCTACACCTTC. Translated, it gives CASSLPQVIVYGYTF.

This clone has only a few counts. The rearrangement uses TRBV11-2 and TRBJ2-7, with D unresolved. Trimming removed 5 bases at V and 1 base at J, with 9 bases between. The CDR3 loop spans 13 amino acids. From germline, CDR1 is SGHAT and CDR2 FQNNGV. CDR3 in amino acids: CASSHPVSYEQYF. In DNA form, the CDR3 reads TGTGCCAGCAGCCACCCAGTTTCCTACGAGCAGTACTTC.